These 10 T cell receptor beta chains originate from one sample sequenced in a study of cytomegalovirus exposure and HLA in healthy donors (dated by TCRdb to 2015 to 2018). Library preparation employed the immunoSEQ multiplex PCR assay. For the multiplex PCR, a mixture combining 60 forward primers for TCR Vbeta segments and 13 reverse primers for TCR Jbeta segments was used. TCRdb's version of the immuneACCESS table is confined to in-frame rearrangements and falls short of the full clone set. An unresolved V gene accounts for under half of the shortfall where checked; the remainder is of unknown origin. This sample lists about 160,000 clones; about 81% were detected once. Approximately 1% of the sample is held by the ten biggest clonotypes. Sequenced material: PBMCs. The receptors originated from a girl aged 2-10 years in good health and CMV-seropositive.

The table lists this clone with a few counts. A read error may produce the germline difference seen at one junction end. This chain uses TRBV7-9 with TRBJ2-5; D unclear. Germline values: CDR1 SEHNR, CDR2 FQNEAQ (reference sequence). This CDR3 comprises 14 residues. For the CDR3, the DNA is TGTTCCAGCAGCTTAGGCCAGGCCCAAGAGACCCAGTACTTC. It yields the protein CSSSLGQAQETQYF. The full variable domain, its missing parts supplied by reference TRBV7-9 and TRBJ2-5, is DTGVSQNPRHKITKRGQNVTFRCDPISEHNRLYWYRQTLGQGPEFLTYFQNEAQLEKSRLLSDRFSAERPKGSFSTLEIQRTEQGDSAMYLCSSSLGQAQETQYFGPGTRLLVL.

This chain uses TRBV10-3 with TRBJ2-7; 7 bases agree with TRBD1. Germline loops: CDR1 ENHRY, CDR2 SYGVKD. The CDR3 consists of 16 residues. The junction had 11 bases not matched to a gene; V was cut back by 6 bases and J by 0 bases. The CDR3 spells CAISEGQVISSYEQYF. For the CDR3, the DNA is TGTGCCATCAGCGAAGGACAGGTCATTAGCTCCTACGAGCAGTACTTC.

This clone was seen more than once but under ten times. This rearrangement joins TRBV15 to TRBJ2-4, with TRBD2 matching over 7 bases. The germline V gene has CDR1 LNHNV and CDR2 YYDKDF (reference sequence). V lost 9 bases, J lost 3 bases, and 11 bases stayed unmatched. CDR3 size: 15 residues. In DNA form, the CDR3 reads TGTGCCACGAGTACTAGCGTAGAGGTCAAAAACATTCAGTACTTC. Amino acids: CATSTSVEVKNIQYF.

V is TRBV28 and J is TRBJ2-7; 7 positions match TRBD1. The CDR3 is 14 amino acids. CDR1 and CDR2 from the germline V gene are MDHEN and SYDVKM. V gave up 6 bases and J gave up 3 bases; unmatched junction bases: 8. Here the CDR3 reads CASSPRTGGYEQYF. The CDR3 DNA reads as TGTGCCAGCAGCCCGCGGACAGGCGGCTACGAGCAGTACTTC.

The chain joins TRBV29-1 to TRBJ2-1; D is unclear. This CDR3 contains 12 residues. V was pared by 3 bases and J by 3 bases, with 6 bases between. The germline CDR1 and CDR2 sequences are SQVTM and ANQGSEA. CDR3 in DNA: TGCAGCGTTGAGGGCAGCTACAATGAGCAGTTCTTC. Amino acid sequence: CSVEGSYNEQFF.

The chain has TRBV30 and TRBJ2-1; TRBD2 aligns across 8 bases. This CDR3 has 14 amino acids. The germline V gene encodes CDR1 GTSNPN and CDR2 SVGIG (reference sequence). V shed 4 bases and J 6 bases; nucleotides not matched to a gene: 8. The CDR3, as DNA: TGTGCCTGGATGGGACTAGACGCCGCCAATGAGCAGTTCTTC. It translates to CAWMGLDAANEQFF.

Ten or more counts support this clone. The gene calls are TRBV10-2 and TRBJ2-3; a weak D match, TRBD1 (5 bases). Per germline, CDR1 WSHSY and CDR2 SAAADI. Trimming removed 6 bases at V and 2 bases at J, with 15 bases between. The CDR3 loop spans 15 amino acids. The CDR3 DNA reads as TGCGCCAGCAGGCCCCGCCAGGGTCCCACAGATACGCAGTATTTT. Protein sequence: CASRPRQGPTDTQYF.

The V and J genes are TRBV6-1 and TRBJ2-4; no definite D call. CDR3 size: 16 residues. With 0 bases removed from V and 0 bases from J, the gap between germline ends came to 9 bases. Germline V gives CDR1 MNHNS, CDR2 SASEGT. This CDR3 is CASSEALTVAKNIQYF. In nucleotides, the CDR3 is TGTGCCAGCAGTGAAGCGCTTACGGTAGCCAAAAACATTCAGTACTTC.

The chain employs TRBV6-5 and TRBJ1-5; maybe TRBD1 (5 bases). The CDR3 sequence is 14 residues long. The germline V and J ends were trimmed by 4 bases and 0 bases, with 7 bases remaining between them. Germline V gene sequence: CDR1 MNHEY, CDR2 SVGAGI. CDR3 residues: CASSSGYSNQPQHF. In DNA form, the CDR3 reads TGTGCCAGCAGTTCAGGGTATAGCAATCAGCCCCAGCATTTT.

The chain employs TRBV25-1 and TRBJ2-1; 7 nucleotides match TRBD1. Germline V lookup: CDR1 MGHDK, CDR2 SYGVNS. The CDR3 runs to 15 residues. Germline trimming cut 6 bases from V and 5 bases from J; bases unmatched to any gene: 10. For the CDR3, the DNA is TGTGCCAGCAGACCCGACAGGGAATTAAACAATGAGCAGTTCTTC. Translating gives CASRPDRELNNEQFF.